This entry lists 11 T cell receptor beta chains sequenced from one sample in a study of CD8+ T cells in alopecia areata (dated by TCRdb to 2016 to 2018). Explained via the paper, the time point label denotes: 20 to 30 weeks on oral tofacitinib. The treatment or condition label here, explained by the study, means: oral pan-JAK inhibitor, 5-10 mg twice daily. The library was built by means of the immunoSEQ multiplex PCR assay. RNA was extracted from all samples and reverse transcribed into cDNA, which served as template for TCR sequencing. Entries here come from immuneACCESS through TCRdb and include only in-frame sequences with V and J called. Some clones fail to appear in such tables; in the studies checked, an unresolved V gene covers under half of the shortfall, and the cause of the remainder is unknown. This sample has roughly 180,000 clones in its table, and about 53% of those were observed once. 10% to 11% of the sample goes to the ten largest clones.

Sequencing used CD8+ T cells sorted from blood, obtained at week 24, from a patient treated with tofacitinib. Receptors were obtained from a human donor with alopecia areata.

The rearrangement links TRBV9 to TRBJ2-1; weak D call: TRBD2 (5 bases). V was clipped by 0 bases and J by 8 bases, with 15 bases between them. Germline loops: CDR1 SGDLS, CDR2 YYNGEE. This CDR3 is built from 15 residues. The CDR3 spells CASSVGGVTGDEQFF. DNA for the CDR3: TGTGCCAGCAGCGTAGGGGGAGTTACGGGCGATGAGCAGTTCTTC.

The V gene is TRBV7-8, the J gene TRBJ2-5, with D possibly TRBD1 on 5 matching bases. This CDR3 is built from 15 residues. In germline, CDR1 is SGHVS, CDR2 FQNEAQ. V lost 2 bases and J 2 bases, leaving 12 bases between the germline ends. CDR3 in amino acids: CASSLKAGRQETQYF. The CDR3 DNA sequence: TGTGCCAGCAGCTTAAAGGCAGGGCGGCAAGAGACCCAGTACTTC.

This clone turned up a few times. The chain recombines TRBV7-9 with TRBJ2-6, with 8 bases lining up with TRBD1. The CDR3 loop spans 18 amino acids. With 6 bases clipped from V and 2 bases from J, the junction kept 12 bases outside the gene matches. Germline V gene lookup returns CDR1 SEHNR and CDR2 FQNEAQ (reference sequence). CDR3: CASSSPDRVVPGANVLTF. As DNA, the CDR3 is TGTGCCAGCAGTTCACCGGACAGGGTAGTGCCTGGGGCCAACGTCCTGACTTTC.

This clone was counted only a few times. In the same sample, other DNA sequences code for this CDR3. This chain links TRBV27 with TRBJ2-1, with D unclear. This CDR3 is built from 11 residues. The V gene's germline CDR1 is MNHEY and CDR2 SMNVEV (reference sequence). V lost 2 bases, J lost 7 bases, and 3 bases lay in between. CDR3 sequence (DNA): TGTGCCAGCAGTTTAAGGAATGAGCAGTTCTTC. It specifies CASSLRNEQFF.

The rearrangement links TRBV30 to TRBJ2-7, with 7 bases lining up with TRBD1. Trimming cost V 4 bases and J 4 bases; bases outside gene matches: 7. The CDR3 is made up of 13 amino acids. The germline V gene has CDR1 GTSNPN and CDR2 SVGIG (reference sequence). In DNA, the CDR3 is TGTGCCTGGACACCGGGACAGTTATACGAGCAGTACTTC. Protein sequence: CAWTPGQLYEQYF.

V is TRBV27 and J is TRBJ2-3, with D uncertain. V was shortened by 2 bases and J by 0 bases, with 9 bases between the two germline ends. CDR3 length: 15 amino acids. Germline V gene sequence: CDR1 MNHEY, CDR2 SMNVEV (reference sequence). CDR3 DNA sequence: TGTGCCAGCAGTTTAGGGCCTGACAGCACAGATACGCAGTATTTT. This translates into CASSLGPDSTDTQYF.

This sequence joins TRBV12-5 and TRBJ2-1; D is perhaps TRBD2 (5 bases). The V end lost 0 bases, the J end lost 5 bases, and 8 bases lay between the germline ends. Germline values: CDR1 LGHNT, CDR2 FRNRAP. This CDR3 contains 14 residues. The CDR3 here is CASGLVERNNEQFF. The CDR3 region has the DNA TGTGCTAGTGGTTTGGTCGAGCGGAACAATGAGCAGTTCTTC.

CDR3 sequence (DNA): TGTGCCTGGAGTGTACAGACAGCAAATTCACCCCTCCACTTT. This sequence encodes CAWSVQTANSPLHF. The rearrangement uses TRBV30 and TRBJ1-6; tentative D call: TRBD1 (5 bases). This CDR3 has 14 residues. The germline gives CDR1 GTSNPN, CDR2 SVGIG (reference sequence). Trimming stripped 0 bases from V and 7 bases from J, with 10 bases between.

The genes are TRBV11-2 and TRBJ2-7, with a possible D match to TRBD1 (6 bases). The V gene's germline CDR1 is SGHAT and CDR2 FQNNGV. The CDR3 is made up of 14 amino acids. The V end lost 5 bases, the J end lost 4 bases, and 15 bases lay between the germline ends. This CDR3 reads CASSLELQGYEQYF. For the CDR3, the DNA is TGTGCCAGCAGCCTGGAGCTACAGGGATACGAGCAGTACTTC.

This clone has more than one count but fewer than ten. The chain carries TRBV7-9 and TRBJ2-7; the D gene could be TRBD1 or TRBD2 (5 bases each). The V gene's germline CDR1 is SEHNR and CDR2 FQNEAQ (reference sequence). The CDR3 runs 16 residues. Deletions cut 4 bases from V and 0 bases from J, with 16 bases between. The CDR3 coding sequence is TGTGCCAGCAGCTCAAGGGACGGCCCGAGCTCCTACGAGCAGTACTTC. It yields the protein CASSSRDGPSSYEQYF.

The chain is built from TRBV7-9 and TRBJ2-7; D ambiguous. Germline V gives CDR1 SEHNR, CDR2 FQNEAQ (reference sequence). V gave up 7 bases and J gave up 0 bases, with 10 bases separating them. This CDR3 spans 13 amino acids. CDR3 residues: CASTGSDSYEQYF. The CDR3 DNA sequence: TGTGCCAGCACAGGATCGGACTCCTACGAGCAGTACTTC.